This T cell receptor (beta chain) comes out of a study of shared T cell receptors in the human thymus. Clones were read by immunoSEQ multiplex PCR, and TCRdb kept only the in-frame ones, dropping some. This table has approximately 660,000 clones, 85% to 90% appearing once. This clone has a single count. This sample also belongs to another study, concerning human thymus T cells.

The sequence was collected from a boy under three years old with a congenital heart defect. The sequenced material came from thymocytes.

This CDR3 is CASSEGGGRTNYGYTF. DNA of the CDR3: TGTGCCAGCAGTGAAGGCGGAGGCAGAACTAACTATGGCTACACCTTC. The chain recombines TRBV6-1 with TRBJ1-2; no firm D call. This CDR3 is built from 16 residues. Trimming took off 1 base at V and 0 bases at J, with 12 bases between the two ends. CDR1 and CDR2 from the germline V gene are MNHNS and SASEGT.